This is a list of T cell receptor beta chains from one sample in a study of Graves' ophthalmopathy and Graves' hyperthyroidism. MiXCR, applied by TCRdb to the multiplex PCR reads, yields one record per CDR3 protein. The sample has around 470,000 distinct CDR3 sequences, about 15% seen once. Sequencing used blood. These receptors came from a young woman with Graves' ophthalmopathy. Each CDR3 is given without its conserved first and last residue. Fields, in order: V gene, CDR3 length, J gene, CDR3 protein.

>TRBV15|12|TRBJ2-7
ATSTRLALGEQY
>TRBV2|14|TRBJ2-5
ASRDRLAGGQETQY
>TRBV2|13|TRBJ1-1
ASKRDRGLGTEAF
>TRBV6-5|12|TRBJ1-5
ASSYSAGDQPQH
>TRBV20-1|12|TRBJ2-4
SAGTSGGKNIQY
>TRBV5-1|13|TRBJ1-1
ASSLAMGGQTEAF
>TRBV11-2|15|TRBJ1-5
ASSLDRHVRGNQPQH
>TRBV30|13|TRBJ1-2
AWSPRHEPYYGYT
>TRBV4-1|18|TRBJ2-4
ASSQDPNPGQFLAKNIQY
>TRBV19|13|TRBJ2-2
ASSTRQGPTGELF
>TRBV11-2|14|TRBJ2-7
ASSYRGGGGSYEQY
>TRBV6-2/TRBV6-3|13|TRBJ2-7
ASGPLGGSSYEQY
>TRBV12-3/TRBV12-4|11|TRBJ1-2
ASSLLASSGYT
>TRBV4-1|12|TRBJ2-5
ASSQEGGQETQY
>TRBV12-3/TRBV12-4|10|TRBJ1-2
ASSIANYGYT
>TRBV18|14|TRBJ1-1
ASSPLAADRGTEAF
>TRBV6-1|12|TRBJ1-2
ASSRGQGNYGYT
>TRBV28|9|TRBJ2-7
ASGMDYEQY
>TRBV30|9|TRBJ1-2
AGGRNYGYT
>TRBV20-1|12|TRBJ2-5
SARDGGKGETQY
>TRBV12-3/TRBV12-4|12|TRBJ2-5
ASSWILAWETQY
>TRBV4-2|12|TRBJ2-5
ASSPGGGRETQY
>TRBV5-5|11|TRBJ1-5
ASSLWGAEPQH
>TRBV20-1|10|TRBJ1-1
SATDMNTEAF
>TRBV2|9|TRBJ2-7
ASRNRGKQY
>TRBV2|12|TRBJ2-5
ASSRTSGQETQY
>TRBV11-2|12|TRBJ2-5
ASSLPGGRETQY
>TRBV12-3/TRBV12-4|14|TRBJ2-7
ASSLHPGTGYYEQY
>TRBV28|11|TRBJ1-2
ASTQRASGGYT
>TRBV3-1|14|TRBJ1-6
ASSQGVRTDNSPLH
>TRBV20-1|14|TRBJ1-6
SARPPQGADNSPLH
>TRBV6-2/TRBV6-3|13|TRBJ1-5
ASRARQGSEQPQH
>TRBV28|12|TRBJ1-1
ASRNLGDFFEAF
>TRBV30|12|TRBJ2-7
AWSVTRKTYEQY
>TRBV6-1|12|TRBJ1-2
ASSELAGKDGYT
>TRBV20-1|12|TRBJ2-5
SARKSGGQETQY